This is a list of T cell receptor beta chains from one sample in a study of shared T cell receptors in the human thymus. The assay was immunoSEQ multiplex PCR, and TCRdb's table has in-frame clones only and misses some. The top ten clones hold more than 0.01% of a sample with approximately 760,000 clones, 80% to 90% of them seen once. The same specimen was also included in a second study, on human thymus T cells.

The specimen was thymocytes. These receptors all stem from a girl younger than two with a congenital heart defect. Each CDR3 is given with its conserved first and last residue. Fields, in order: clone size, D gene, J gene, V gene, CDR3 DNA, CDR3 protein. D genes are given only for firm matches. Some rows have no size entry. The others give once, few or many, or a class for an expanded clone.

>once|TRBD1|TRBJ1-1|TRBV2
TGTGCCAGCAGGCCCCCTGTGGGGGGGACAGGAGAATTTATGAACACTGAAGCTTTCTTT
CASRPPVGGTGEFMNTEAFF
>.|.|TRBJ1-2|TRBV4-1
TGCGCCAGCAGCGCTCGACGGGGAGCAGTCGGTGGATATGGCTACACCTTC
CASSARRGAVGGYGYTF
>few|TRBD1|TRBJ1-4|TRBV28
TGTGCCAGCAGTTTAAGGGACAGGAGGGATGAAAAACTGTTTTTT
CASSLRDRRDEKLFF
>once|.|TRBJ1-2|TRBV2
TGTGCCAGCTCCCCCGGAGGGGGCTACACCTTC
CASSPGGGYTF
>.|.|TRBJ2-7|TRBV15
TGTGCCACCAGCAGAGATTTAGGAGGGGGCAACGAGCAGTACTTC
CATSRDLGGGNEQYF
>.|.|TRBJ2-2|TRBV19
TGTGCCAGTAGTAGGGGGCGTAGGGGAGACACCGGGGAGCTGTTTTTT
CASSRGRRGDTGELFF
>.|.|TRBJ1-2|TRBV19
TGTGCCAGTAGGGAGTCTTCTTTTAGGCTTAACTATGGCTACACCTTC
CASRESSFRLNYGYTF
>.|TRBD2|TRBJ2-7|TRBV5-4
TGTGCCAGCAGCTTGGGGACTAGCGGGGAATACGAGCAGTACTTC
CASSLGTSGEYEQYF
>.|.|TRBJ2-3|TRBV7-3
TGTGCCAGCAGCTTATTAGGGCAGGGGCGCACAGATACGCAGTATTTT
CASSLLGQGRTDTQYF
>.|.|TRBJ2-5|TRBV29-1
TGCAGCGTTCCAACCCGCGGGGGCGGTATGGAGACCCAGTACTTC
CSVPTRGGGMETQYF
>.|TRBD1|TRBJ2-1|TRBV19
TGTGCCAGTAGTATCCGACAGGGCAATGAGCAGTTCTTC
CASSIRQGNEQFF
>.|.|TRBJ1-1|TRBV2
TGTGCCAGCAGTGACCCGGGACTGAAGAACACTGAAGCTTTCTTT
CASSDPGLKNTEAFF
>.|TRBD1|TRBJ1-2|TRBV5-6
TGTGCCAGCAGCTTGGGGGCCCTACAGGGGTCCAACGGCTACACCTTC
CASSLGALQGSNGYTF
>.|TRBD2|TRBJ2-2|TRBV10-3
TGTGCCATCAGTGAGTCGGCAGGATTGGCGGGGGGTCCCAACACCGGGGAGCTGTTTTTT
CAISESAGLAGGPNTGELFF
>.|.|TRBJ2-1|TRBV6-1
TGTGCCAGCAGTGACGTCGGGGTACACCATTACAATGAGCAGTTCTTC
CASSDVGVHHYNEQFF
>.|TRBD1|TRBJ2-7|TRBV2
TGTGCCAGCAGCGAAAAACCGGGACAGTCAAGCGAGCAGTACTTC
CASSEKPGQSSEQYF
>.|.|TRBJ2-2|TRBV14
TGTGCCAGCAGCCAAGCAGGGGCACAGGTAAACACCGGGGAGCTGTTTTTT
CASSQAGAQVNTGELFF
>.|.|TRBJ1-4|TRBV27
TGTGCCAGCAGTTTTTCCATTAGTAATGAAAAACTGTTTTTT
CASSFSISNEKLFF
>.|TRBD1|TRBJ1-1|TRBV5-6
TGTGCCAGCAGCCACGTCAGGACCGGGACAGGGGACACTGAAGCTTTCTTT
CASSHVRTGTGDTEAFF
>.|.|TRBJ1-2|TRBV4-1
TGCGCCAGCAGCCAAGAAGGCTCAGCGCCGCTGCTCTATGGCTACACCTTC
CASSQEGSAPLLYGYTF
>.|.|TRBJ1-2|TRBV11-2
TGTGCCAGCAGCCCCGCGACAGGAAACTACACTTATCGATATGGCTACACCTTC
CASSPATGNYTYRYGYTF
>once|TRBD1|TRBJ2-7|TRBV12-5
TGTGCTAGTGGTTTGGTTCGACAGGGGGTTTCCTACGAGCAGTACTTC
CASGLVRQGVSYEQYF
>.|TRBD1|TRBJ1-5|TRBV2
TGTGCCAGCAGTCGTCCAGGGGGCGCGGGCAATCAGCCCCAGCATTTT
CASSRPGGAGNQPQHF
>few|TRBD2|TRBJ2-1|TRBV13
TGTGCCAGCAGCGCCACCGGCGGGACTATCTCAGCCCCACAGGTCGATGAGCAGTTCTTC
CASSATGGTISAPQVDEQFF
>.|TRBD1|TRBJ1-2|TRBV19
TGTGCCAGTAGTATCATCCAGACAGGGGATTATGGCTACACCTTC
CASSIIQTGDYGYTF
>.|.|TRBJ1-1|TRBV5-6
TGTGCCAGCAGCTTTGATGCCCCGGGGAACACTGAAGCTTTCTTT
CASSFDAPGNTEAFF
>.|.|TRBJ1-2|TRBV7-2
TGTGCCAGCAGCTCCCCCTCCGGCTACACCTTC
CASSSPSGYTF
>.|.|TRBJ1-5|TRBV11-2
TGTGCCAGCAGCTTGGGTGAGGGTGACAGCAATCAGCCCCAGCATTTT
CASSLGEGDSNQPQHF
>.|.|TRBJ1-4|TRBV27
TGTGCCAGCAGCCGAAACGTTAGATGGTATGAAAAACTGTTTTTT
CASSRNVRWYEKLFF
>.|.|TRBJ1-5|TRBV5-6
TGTGCCAGCAGCTTGGGCATGGAGGCTCAGCCCCAGCATTTT
CASSLGMEAQPQHF
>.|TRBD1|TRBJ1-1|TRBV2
TGTGCCAGCTTGGAGGCGGGACAGGGGGTTGAGGGGGCTTTCATGAACACTGAAGCTTTCTTT
CASLEAGQGVEGAFMNTEAFF
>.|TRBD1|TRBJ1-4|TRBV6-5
TGTGCCAGCAGAAGTACAGGGGCAGACGAAAAACTGTTTTTT
CASRSTGADEKLFF
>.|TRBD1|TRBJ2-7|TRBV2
TGTGCCAGCAGGGCTCCGGGACAGGGTCCTACCTACGAGCAGTACTTC
CASRAPGQGPTYEQYF
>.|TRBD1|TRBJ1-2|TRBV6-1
TGTGCCAGCAGTTTCGACAGGGATGGGCATGGCTACACCTTC
CASSFDRDGHGYTF
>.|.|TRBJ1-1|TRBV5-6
TGTGCCAGCAGCGCTCATCCTCGGGAGGTAGGTCCCGGAGCTTTCTTT
CASSAHPREVGPGAFF
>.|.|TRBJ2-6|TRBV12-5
TGTGCTAGTGCCGCCGCTACAGGGCTCTCTGGGGCCAACGTCCTGACTTTC
CASAAATGLSGANVLTF
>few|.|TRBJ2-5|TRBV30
TGTGCCTGGGCAGAAGGGGGGGTGCAAGAGACCCAGTACTTC
CAWAEGGVQETQYF
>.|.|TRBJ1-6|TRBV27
TGTGCCAGCAGTTTCGAGGGCAAACTCCACTTT
CASSFEGKLHF
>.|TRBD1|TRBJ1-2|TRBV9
TGTGCCAGCAGCGTAGACCTTAGGGACAGGGGGGGCGGCTACACCTTC
CASSVDLRDRGGGYTF
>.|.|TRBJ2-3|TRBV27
TGTGCCAGCAGTTTGTCTCAGCGCTATAGCACAGATACGCAGTATTTT
CASSLSQRYSTDTQYF
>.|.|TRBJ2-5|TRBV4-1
TGCGCCAGCAGCCAAGAGAGGGCGGCAGAGACCCAGTACTTC
CASSQERAAETQYF
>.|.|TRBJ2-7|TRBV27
TGTGCCAGCAGTTTGGGGCAGGGGGGATCCTACGAGCAGTACTTC
CASSLGQGGSYEQYF
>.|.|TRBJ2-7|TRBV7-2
TGTGCCAGCAGCTATAGACCTCATACCGGGACACGACGCTACGAGCAGTACTTC
CASSYRPHTGTRRYEQYF
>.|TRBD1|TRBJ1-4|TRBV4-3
TGCGCCAGCAGCCCAAAGCCGGGACAGAAACATTGGTCTAATGAAAAACTGTTTTTT
CASSPKPGQKHWSNEKLFF
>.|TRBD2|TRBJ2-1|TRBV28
TGTGCCAGCAGTTCCAACCCCCGGGGAGGGATCAGGTACAATGAGCAGTTCTTC
CASSSNPRGGIRYNEQFF
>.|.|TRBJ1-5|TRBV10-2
TGCGCCAGCAGTGATGGGGGGGATGGGGGCAATCAGCCCCAGCATTTT
CASSDGGDGGNQPQHF